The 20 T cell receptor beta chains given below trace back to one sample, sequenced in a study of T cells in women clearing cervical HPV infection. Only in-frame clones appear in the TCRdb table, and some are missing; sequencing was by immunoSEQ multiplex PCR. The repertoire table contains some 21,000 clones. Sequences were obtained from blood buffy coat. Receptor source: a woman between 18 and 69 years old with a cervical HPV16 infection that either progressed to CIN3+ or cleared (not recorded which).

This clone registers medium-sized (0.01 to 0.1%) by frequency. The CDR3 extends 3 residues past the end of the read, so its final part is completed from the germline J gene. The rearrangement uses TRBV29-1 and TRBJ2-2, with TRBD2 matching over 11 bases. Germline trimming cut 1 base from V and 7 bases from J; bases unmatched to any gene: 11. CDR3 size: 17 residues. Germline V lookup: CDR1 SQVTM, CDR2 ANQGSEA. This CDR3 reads CSVEVPSGGLRGGELFF. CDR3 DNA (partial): TGCAGCGTTGAAGTGCCTAGCGGGGGGCTGAGGGGCGGGGAG.

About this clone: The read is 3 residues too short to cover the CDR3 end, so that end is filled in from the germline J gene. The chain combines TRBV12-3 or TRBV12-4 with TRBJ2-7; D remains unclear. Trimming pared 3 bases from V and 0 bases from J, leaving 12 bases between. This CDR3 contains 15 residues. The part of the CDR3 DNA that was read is TGTGCCAGCAGTTTTACGTTTATAGACTCCTACGAG. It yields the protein CASSFTFIDSYE. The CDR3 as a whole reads CASSFTFIDSYEQYF.

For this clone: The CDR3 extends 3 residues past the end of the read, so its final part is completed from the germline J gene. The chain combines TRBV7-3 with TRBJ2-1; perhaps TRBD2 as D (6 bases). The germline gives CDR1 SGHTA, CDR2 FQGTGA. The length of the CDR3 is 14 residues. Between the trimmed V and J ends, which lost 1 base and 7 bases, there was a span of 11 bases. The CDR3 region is CASSLRLALNEQFF. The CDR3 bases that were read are TGTGCCAGCAGCTTAAGGCTAGCGTTGAATGAG.

Partial CDR3 DNA: TGTGCCAGCAGCCTACACAGGGGGGATGAAAAA. Translated, it gives CASSLHRGDEK. The whole CDR3 protein reads CASSLHRGDEKLFF. This sequence joins TRBV7-6 and TRBJ1-4, with 8 nucleotides matching TRBD1. The CDR3 extends 3 residues past the end of the read, so its final part is completed from the germline J gene. Germline V gene sequence: CDR1 SGHVS, CDR2 FNYEAQ. CDR3 length equals 14 residues. V lost 5 bases and J lost 6; bases outside the gene matches: 5.

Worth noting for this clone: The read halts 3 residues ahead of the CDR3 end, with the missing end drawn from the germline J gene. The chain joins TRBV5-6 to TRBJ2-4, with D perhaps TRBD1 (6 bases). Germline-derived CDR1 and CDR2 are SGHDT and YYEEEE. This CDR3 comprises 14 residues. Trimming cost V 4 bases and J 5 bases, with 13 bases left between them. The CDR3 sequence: CASSGGPGENIQYF. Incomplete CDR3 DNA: TGTGCCAGCAGCGGAGGCCCAGGGGAAAACATT.

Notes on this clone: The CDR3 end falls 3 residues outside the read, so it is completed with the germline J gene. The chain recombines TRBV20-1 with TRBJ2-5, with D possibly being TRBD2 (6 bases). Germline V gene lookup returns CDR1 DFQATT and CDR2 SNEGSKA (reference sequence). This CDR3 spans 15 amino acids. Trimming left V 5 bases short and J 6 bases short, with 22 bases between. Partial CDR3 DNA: TGCAGTGCTGGAAAACGGGACTGGGAGTTGCAGACC. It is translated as CSAGKRDWELQT. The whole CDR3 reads CSAGKRDWELQTQYF.

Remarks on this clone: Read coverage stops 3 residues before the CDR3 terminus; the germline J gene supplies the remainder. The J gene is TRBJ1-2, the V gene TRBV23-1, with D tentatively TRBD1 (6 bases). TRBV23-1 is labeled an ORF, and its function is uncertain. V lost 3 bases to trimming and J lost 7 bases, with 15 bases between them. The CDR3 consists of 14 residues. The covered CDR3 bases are TGCGCCAGCAGTCACATGGGGGCTTCTGGTGGC. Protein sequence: CASSHMGASGG. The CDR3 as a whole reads CASSHMGASGGYTF.

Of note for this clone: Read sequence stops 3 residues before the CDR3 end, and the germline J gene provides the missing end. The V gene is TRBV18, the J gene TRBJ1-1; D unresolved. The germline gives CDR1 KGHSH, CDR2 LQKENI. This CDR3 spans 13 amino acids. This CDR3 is CASSPREEKEAFF. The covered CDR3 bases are TGTGCCAGCTCACCGCGGGAAGAAAAAGAA.

The covered CDR3 bases are TGCAGTGCTCCGGAGCGGGAGGCCACAGATACG. Translating gives CSAPEREATDT. The complete CDR3 protein is CSAPEREATDTQYF. The chain has TRBV20-1 and TRBJ2-3, with 9 bases that match TRBD2. The observed sequence ends 3 residues before the CDR3 terminus, with the missing tail filled in from the germline J gene. V shed 5 bases, J shed 2 bases, and the junction held 5 bases outside the gene matches. The V gene's germline CDR1 is DFQATT and CDR2 SNEGSKA (reference sequence). The CDR3 runs to 14 residues.

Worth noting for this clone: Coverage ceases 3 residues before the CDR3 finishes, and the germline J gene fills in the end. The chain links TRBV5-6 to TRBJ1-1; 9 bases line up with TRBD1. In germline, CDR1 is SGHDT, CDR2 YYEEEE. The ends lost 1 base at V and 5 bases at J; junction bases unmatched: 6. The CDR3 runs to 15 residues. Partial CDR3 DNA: TGTGCCAGCAGCTTGATAGGACAGGGGAAAACTGAA. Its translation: CASSLIGQGKTE. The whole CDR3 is CASSLIGQGKTEAFF.

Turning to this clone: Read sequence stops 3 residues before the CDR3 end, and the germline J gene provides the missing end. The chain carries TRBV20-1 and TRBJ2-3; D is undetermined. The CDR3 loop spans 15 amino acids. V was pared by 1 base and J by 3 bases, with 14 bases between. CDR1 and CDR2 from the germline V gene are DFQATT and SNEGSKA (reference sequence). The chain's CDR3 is CSARGARKITDTQYF. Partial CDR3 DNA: TGCAGTGCTAGAGGGGCCAGAAAAATAACAGATACG.

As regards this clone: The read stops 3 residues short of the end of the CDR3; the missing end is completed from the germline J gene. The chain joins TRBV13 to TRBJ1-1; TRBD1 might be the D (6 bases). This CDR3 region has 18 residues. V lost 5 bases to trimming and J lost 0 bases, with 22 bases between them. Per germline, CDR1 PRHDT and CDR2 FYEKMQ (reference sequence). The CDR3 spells CASSPTVGQREMNTEAFF. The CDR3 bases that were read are TGTGCCAGCAGCCCCACAGTTGGACAGCGCGAGATGAACACTGAA.

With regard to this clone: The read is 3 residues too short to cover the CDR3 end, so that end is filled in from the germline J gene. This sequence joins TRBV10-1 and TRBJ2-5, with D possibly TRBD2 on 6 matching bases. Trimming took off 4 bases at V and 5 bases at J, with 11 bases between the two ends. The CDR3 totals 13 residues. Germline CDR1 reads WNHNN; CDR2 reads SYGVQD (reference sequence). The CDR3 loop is CASSASGWETQYF. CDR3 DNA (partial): TGCGCCAGCAGTGCCAGCGGGTGGGAGACC.

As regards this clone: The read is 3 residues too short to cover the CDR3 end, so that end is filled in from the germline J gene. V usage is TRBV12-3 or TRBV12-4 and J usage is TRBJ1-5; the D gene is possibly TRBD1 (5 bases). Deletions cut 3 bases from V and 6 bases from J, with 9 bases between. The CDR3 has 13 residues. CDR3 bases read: TGTGCCAGCAGTTTCCAGGGATCTCAGCCC. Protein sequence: CASSFQGSQP. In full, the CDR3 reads CASSFQGSQPQHF.

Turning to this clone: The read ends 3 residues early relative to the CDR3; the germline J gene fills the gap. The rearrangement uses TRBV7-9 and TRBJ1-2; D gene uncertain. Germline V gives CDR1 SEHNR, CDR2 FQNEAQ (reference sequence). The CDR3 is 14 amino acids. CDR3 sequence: CASSLALVTDTYTF. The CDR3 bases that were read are TGTGCCAGCAGCTTAGCTTTGGTCACAGATACC.

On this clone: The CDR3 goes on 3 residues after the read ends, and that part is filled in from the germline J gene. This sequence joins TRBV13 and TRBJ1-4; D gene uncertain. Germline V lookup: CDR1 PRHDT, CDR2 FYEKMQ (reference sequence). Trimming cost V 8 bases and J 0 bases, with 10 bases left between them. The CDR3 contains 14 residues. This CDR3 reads CASVHYTTNEKLFF. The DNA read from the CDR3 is TGTGCCAGCGTACACTACACAACTAATGAAAAA.

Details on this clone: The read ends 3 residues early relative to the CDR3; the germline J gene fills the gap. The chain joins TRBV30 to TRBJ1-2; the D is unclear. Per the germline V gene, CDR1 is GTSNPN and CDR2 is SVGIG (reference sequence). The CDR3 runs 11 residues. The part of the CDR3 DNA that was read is TGTGCCTGGAATTTTGGCAATGAC. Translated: CAWNFGND. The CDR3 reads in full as CAWNFGNDYTF.

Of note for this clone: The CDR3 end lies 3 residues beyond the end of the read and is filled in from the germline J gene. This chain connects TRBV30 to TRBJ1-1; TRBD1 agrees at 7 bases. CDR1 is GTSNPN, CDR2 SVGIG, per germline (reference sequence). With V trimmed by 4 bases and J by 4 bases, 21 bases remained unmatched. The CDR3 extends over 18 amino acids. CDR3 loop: CAWTHQAGTALMGTEAFF. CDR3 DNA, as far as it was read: TGTGCCTGGACCCACCAAGCCGGGACAGCGTTGATGGGCACTGAA.

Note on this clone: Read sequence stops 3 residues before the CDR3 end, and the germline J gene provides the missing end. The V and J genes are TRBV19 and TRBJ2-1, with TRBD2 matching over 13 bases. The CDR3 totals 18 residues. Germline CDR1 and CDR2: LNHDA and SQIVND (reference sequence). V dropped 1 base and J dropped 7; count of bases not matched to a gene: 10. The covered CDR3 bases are TGTGCCAGTAGTATAGTATTCACTAGCGGGAGGGCCAAGAATGAG. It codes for CASSIVFTSGRAKNE. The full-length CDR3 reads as CASSIVFTSGRAKNEQFF. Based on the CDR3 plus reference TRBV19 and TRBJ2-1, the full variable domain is DGGITQSPKYLFRKEGQNVTLSCEQNLNHDAMYWYRQDPGQGLRLIYYSQIVNDFQKGDIAEGYSVSREKKESFPLTVTSAQKNPTAFYLCASSIVFTSGRAKNEQFFGPGTRLTVL.

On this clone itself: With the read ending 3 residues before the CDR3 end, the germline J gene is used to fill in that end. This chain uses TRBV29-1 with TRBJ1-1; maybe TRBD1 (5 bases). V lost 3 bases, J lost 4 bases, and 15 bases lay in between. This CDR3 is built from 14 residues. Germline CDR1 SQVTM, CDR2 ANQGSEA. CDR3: CSVDRGGVGTEAFF. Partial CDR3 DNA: TGCAGCGTTGATCGGGGGGGGGTTGGCACTGAA.